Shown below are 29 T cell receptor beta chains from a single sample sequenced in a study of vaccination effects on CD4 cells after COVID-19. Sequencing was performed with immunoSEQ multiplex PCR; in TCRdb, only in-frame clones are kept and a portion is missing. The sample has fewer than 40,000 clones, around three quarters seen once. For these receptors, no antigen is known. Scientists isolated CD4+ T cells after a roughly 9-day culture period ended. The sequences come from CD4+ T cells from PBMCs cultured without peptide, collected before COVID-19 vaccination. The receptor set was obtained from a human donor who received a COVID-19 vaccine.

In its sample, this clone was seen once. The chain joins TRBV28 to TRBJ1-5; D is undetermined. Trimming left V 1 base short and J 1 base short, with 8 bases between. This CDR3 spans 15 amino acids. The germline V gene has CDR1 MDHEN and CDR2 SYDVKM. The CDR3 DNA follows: TGTGCCAGCAGTTTATTGACGGGCAGCAATCAGCCCCAGCATTTT. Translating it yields CASSLLTGSNQPQHF.

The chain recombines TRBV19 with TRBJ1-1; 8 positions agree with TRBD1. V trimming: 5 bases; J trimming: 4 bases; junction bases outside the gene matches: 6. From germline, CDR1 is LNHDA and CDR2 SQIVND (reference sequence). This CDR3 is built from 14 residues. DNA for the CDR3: TGTGCCAGTAGTGGGCGACAGGGGAGCACTGAAGCTTTCTTT. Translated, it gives CASSGRQGSTEAFF.

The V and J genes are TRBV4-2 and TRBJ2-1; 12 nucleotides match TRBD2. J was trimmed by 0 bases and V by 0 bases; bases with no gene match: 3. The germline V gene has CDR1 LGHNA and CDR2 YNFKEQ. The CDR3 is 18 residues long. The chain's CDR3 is CASSQEATSGSSYNEQFF. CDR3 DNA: TGTGCCAGCAGCCAAGAAGCGACTAGCGGGAGCTCCTACAATGAGCAGTTCTTC.

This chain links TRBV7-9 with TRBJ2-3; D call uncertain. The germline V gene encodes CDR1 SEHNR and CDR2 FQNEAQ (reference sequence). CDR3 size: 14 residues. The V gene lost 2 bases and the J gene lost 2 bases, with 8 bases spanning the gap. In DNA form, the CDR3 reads TGTGCCAGCAGCTTAACTGGGAACACAGATACGCAGTATTTT. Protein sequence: CASSLTGNTDTQYF.

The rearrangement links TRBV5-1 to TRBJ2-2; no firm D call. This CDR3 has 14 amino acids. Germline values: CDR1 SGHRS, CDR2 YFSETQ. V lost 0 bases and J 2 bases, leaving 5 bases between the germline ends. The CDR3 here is CASSLDLNTGELFF. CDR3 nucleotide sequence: TGCGCCAGCAGCTTGGACTTAAACACCGGGGAGCTGTTTTTT. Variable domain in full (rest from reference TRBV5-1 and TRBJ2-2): KAGVTQTPRYLIKTRGQQVTLSCSPISGHRSVSWYQQTPGQGLQFLFEYFSETQRNKGNFPGRFSGRQFSNSRSEMNVSTLELGDSALYLCASSLDLNTGELFFGEGSRLTVL.

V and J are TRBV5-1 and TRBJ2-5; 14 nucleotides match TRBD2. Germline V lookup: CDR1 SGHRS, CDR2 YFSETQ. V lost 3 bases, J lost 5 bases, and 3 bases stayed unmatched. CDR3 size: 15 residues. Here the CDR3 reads CASSSGTSGGETQYF. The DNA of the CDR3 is TGCGCCAGCAGCTCCGGGACTAGCGGGGGCGAGACCCAGTACTTC.

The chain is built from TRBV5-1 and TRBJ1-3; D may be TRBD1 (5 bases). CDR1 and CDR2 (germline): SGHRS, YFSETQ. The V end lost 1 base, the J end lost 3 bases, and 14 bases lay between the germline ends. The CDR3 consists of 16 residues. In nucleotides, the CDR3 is TGCGCCAGCAGCTTGACAGGAGTCGCTTATGGAAACACCATATATTTT. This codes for CASSLTGVAYGNTIYF.

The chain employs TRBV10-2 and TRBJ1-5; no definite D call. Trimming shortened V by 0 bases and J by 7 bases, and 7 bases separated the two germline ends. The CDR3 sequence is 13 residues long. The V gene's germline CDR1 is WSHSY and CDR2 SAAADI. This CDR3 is CASSESREQPQHF. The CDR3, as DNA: TGCGCCAGCAGTGAGTCCCGGGAACAGCCCCAGCATTTT.

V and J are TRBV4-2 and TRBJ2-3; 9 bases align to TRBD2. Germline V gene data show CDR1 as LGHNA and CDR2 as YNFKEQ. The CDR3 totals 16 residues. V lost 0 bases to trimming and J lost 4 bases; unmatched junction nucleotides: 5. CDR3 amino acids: CASSQEASGMADTQYF. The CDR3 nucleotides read TGTGCCAGCAGCCAAGAGGCTAGCGGGATGGCAGATACGCAGTATTTT.

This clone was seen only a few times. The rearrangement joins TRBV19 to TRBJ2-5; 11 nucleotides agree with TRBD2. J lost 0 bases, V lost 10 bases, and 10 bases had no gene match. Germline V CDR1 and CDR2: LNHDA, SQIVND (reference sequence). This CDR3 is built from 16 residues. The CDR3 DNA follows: TGTGCCACTCAAAGGATAGCGGGGGGGTACCAAGAGACCCAGTACTTC. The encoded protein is CATQRIAGGYQETQYF.

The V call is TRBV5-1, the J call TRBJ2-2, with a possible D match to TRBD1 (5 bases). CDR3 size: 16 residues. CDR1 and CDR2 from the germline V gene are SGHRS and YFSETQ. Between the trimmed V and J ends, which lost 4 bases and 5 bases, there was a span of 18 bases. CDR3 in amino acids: CASSPQGDLGTGELFF. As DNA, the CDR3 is TGCGCCAGCAGCCCGCAGGGTGACCTGGGGACCGGGGAGCTGTTTTTT.

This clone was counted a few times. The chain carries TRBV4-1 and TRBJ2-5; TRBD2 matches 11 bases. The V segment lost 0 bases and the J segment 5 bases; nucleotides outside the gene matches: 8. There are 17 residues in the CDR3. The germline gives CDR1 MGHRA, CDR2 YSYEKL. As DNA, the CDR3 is TGCGCCAGCAGCCAAGAAATCGAACTAGCGGGAGAGGAGACCCAGTACTTC. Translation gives CASSQEIELAGEETQYF.

The CDR3 coding sequence is TGCAGCGTTGAAGACCCAGTACGAGGGATTCAAGAGACCCAGTACTTC. This gives the protein CSVEDPVRGIQETQYF. V is TRBV29-1 and J is TRBJ2-5, with a possible D match to TRBD2 (5 bases). CDR3 length: 16 residues. The ends were cut back, 0 bases at V and 2 bases at J, with 16 bases in the middle. Germline V gives CDR1 SQVTM, CDR2 ANQGSEA.

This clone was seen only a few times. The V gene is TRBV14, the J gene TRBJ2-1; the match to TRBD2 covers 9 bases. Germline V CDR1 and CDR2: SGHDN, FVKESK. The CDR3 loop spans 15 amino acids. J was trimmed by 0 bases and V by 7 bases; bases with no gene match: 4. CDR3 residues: CASNKRGVSYNEQFF. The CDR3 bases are TGTGCCAGCAATAAGCGGGGGGTCTCCTACAATGAGCAGTTCTTC.

CDR3 nucleotide sequence: TGTGCCAGTAGTATCAGGGAAGGCCAAGAGACCCAGTACTTC. Translating gives CASSIREGQETQYF. This chain connects TRBV19 to TRBJ2-5; TRBD1 is a possible D gene (5 bases). Germline lookup yields CDR1 LNHDA and CDR2 SQIVND (reference sequence). CDR3 length: 14 amino acids. V was trimmed by 3 bases and J by 1 base, leaving 9 bases between them.

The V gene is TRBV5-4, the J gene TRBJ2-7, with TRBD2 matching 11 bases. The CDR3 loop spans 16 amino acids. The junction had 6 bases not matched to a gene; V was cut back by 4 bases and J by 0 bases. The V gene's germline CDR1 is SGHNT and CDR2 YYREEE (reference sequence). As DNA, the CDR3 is TGTGCCAGCAGCCCGGGGACTAGCGGCCGCTCCTACGAGCAGTACTTC. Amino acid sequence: CASSPGTSGRSYEQYF.

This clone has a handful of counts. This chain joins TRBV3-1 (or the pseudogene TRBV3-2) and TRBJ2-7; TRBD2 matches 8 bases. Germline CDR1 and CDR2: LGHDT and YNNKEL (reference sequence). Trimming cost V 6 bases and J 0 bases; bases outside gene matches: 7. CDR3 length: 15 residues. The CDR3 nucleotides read TGTGCCAGCAGTCTCCTAAGCGGGAGCTCCTACGAGCAGTACTTC. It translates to CASSLLSGSSYEQYF.

The CDR3 DNA is TGCGCCAGCAGCCAAGCCAGGGCTCAGGGCTATGGCTACACCTTC. Amino acids: CASSQARAQGYGYTF. The chain couples TRBV4-1 to TRBJ1-2; possible D gene TRBD1, 5 bases. V shed 1 base and J shed 4 bases, with 13 bases lying between them. This CDR3 has 15 residues. Germline CDR1 and CDR2: MGHRA and YSYEKL.

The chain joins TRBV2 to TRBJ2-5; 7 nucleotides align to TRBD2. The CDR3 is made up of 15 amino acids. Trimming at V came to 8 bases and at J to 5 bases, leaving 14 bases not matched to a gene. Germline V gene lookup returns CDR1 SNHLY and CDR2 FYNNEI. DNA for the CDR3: TGTGCCAGCTCAGACCGGGCGGGGAGGGGTGAGACCCAGTACTTC. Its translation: CASSDRAGRGETQYF.

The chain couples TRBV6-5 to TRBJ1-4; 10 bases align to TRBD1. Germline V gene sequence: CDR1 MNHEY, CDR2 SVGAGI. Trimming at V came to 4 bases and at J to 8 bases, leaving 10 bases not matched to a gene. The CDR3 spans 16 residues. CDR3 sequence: CASSSYRGTGVEKLFF. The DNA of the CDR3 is TGTGCCAGCAGTTCCTACCGAGGGACAGGGGTCGAAAAACTGTTTTTT.

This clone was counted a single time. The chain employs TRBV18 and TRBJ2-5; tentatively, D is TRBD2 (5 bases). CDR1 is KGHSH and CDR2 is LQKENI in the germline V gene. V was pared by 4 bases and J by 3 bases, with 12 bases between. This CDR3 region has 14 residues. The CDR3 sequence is CASSQGLAKETQYF. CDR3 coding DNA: TGTGCCAGCTCACAAGGACTGGCAAAAGAGACCCAGTACTTC.

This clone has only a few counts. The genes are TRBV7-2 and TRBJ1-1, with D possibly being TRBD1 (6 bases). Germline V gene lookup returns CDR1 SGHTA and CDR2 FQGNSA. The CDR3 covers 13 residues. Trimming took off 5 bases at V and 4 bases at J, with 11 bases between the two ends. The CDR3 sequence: CASSRGTTTEAFF. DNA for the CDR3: TGTGCCAGCAGCCGTGGGACAACCACTGAAGCTTTCTTT.

The CDR3 bases are TGTGCCTGGAGCCGGGACAGGGCCGCTAATAATTCACCCCTCCACTTT. Translating gives CAWSRDRAANNSPLHF. This chain connects TRBV30 to TRBJ1-6, with TRBD1 matching over 9 bases. CDR1 and CDR2 (germline): GTSNPN, SVGIG (reference sequence). V shed 3 bases, J shed 5 bases, and the junction held 8 bases outside the gene matches. The CDR3 extends over 16 amino acids. The full variable domain, rest sourced from reference TRBV30 and TRBJ1-6, is SQTIHQWPATLVQPVGSPLSLECTVEGTSNPNLYWYRQAAGRGLQLLFYSVGIGQISSEVPQNLSASRPQDRQFILSSKKLLLSDSGFYLCAWSRDRAANNSPLHFGNGTRLTVT.

CDR3 coding DNA: TGTGCCAGCTCACCACTCCCATGGGGGGGGGTCACAGATACGCAGTATTTT. It yields the protein CASSPLPWGGVTDTQYF. The chain employs TRBV18 and TRBJ2-3, with 7 bases identical to TRBD2. Germline V lookup: CDR1 KGHSH, CDR2 LQKENI. Trimming cost V 1 base and J 2 bases; bases outside gene matches: 9. This CDR3 is 17 amino acids long. Based on the CDR3 plus reference TRBV18 and TRBJ2-3, the full variable domain is NAGVMQNPRHLVRRRGQEARLRCSPMKGHSHVYWYRQLPEEGLKFMVYLQKENIIDESGMPKERFSAEFPKEGPSILRIQQVVRGDSAAYFCASSPLPWGGVTDTQYFGPGTRLTVL.

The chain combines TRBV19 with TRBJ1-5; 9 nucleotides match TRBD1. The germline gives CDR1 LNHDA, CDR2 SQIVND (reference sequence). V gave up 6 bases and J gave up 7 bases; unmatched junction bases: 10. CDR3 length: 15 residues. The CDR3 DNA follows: TGTGCCAGTAGACAGGGGGCTGGAAGAGGACAGCCCCAGCATTTT. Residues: CASRQGAGRGQPQHF.

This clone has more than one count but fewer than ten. The CDR3 DNA sequence: TGCGCCAGCAGCCAGGGGATGGACACTGAAGCTTTCTTT. Translating it yields CASSQGMDTEAFF. The chain combines TRBV4-1 with TRBJ1-1; no clear D gene. Germline V gene data show CDR1 as MGHRA and CDR2 as YSYEKL. Trimming left V 3 bases short and J 3 bases short, with 8 bases between. The CDR3 has 13 amino acids.

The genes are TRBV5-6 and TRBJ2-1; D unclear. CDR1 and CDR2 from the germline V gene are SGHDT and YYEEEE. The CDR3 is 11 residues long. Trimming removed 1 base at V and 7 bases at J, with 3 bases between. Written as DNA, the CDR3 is TGTGCCAGCAGCTTGCTGAATGAGCAGTTCTTC. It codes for CASSLLNEQFF.

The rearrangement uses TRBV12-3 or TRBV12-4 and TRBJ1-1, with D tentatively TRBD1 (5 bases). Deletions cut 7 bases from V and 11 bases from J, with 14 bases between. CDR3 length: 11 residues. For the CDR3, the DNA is TGTGCCAGCATCAGACAGTTTGAGGCTTTCTTT. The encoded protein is CASIRQFEAFF.

This CDR3 is CASSLARTGRSPLHF. The CDR3 DNA reads TGCGCCAGCAGCTTGGCTCGGACAGGCCGCTCACCCCTCCACTTT. The V and J genes are TRBV5-1 and TRBJ1-6; 7 bases agree with TRBD1. CDR1 is SGHRS and CDR2 is YFSETQ in the germline V gene. The CDR3 extends over 15 amino acids. Trimming removed 0 bases from V and 10 bases from J; junction bases left unmatched: 7.